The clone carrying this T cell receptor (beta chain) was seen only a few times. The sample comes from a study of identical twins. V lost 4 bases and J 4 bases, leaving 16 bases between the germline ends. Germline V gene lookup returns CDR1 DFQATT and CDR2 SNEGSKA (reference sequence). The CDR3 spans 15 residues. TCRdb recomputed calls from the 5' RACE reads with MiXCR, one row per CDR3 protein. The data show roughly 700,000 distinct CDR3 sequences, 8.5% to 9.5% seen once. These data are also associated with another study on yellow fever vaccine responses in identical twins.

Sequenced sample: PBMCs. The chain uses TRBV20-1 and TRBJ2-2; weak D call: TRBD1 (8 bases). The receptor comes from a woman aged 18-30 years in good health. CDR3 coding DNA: TGCAGTGCTATACAGGGGGGGCCGAGCACCGGGGAGCTGTTTTTT. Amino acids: CSAIQGGPSTGELFF.